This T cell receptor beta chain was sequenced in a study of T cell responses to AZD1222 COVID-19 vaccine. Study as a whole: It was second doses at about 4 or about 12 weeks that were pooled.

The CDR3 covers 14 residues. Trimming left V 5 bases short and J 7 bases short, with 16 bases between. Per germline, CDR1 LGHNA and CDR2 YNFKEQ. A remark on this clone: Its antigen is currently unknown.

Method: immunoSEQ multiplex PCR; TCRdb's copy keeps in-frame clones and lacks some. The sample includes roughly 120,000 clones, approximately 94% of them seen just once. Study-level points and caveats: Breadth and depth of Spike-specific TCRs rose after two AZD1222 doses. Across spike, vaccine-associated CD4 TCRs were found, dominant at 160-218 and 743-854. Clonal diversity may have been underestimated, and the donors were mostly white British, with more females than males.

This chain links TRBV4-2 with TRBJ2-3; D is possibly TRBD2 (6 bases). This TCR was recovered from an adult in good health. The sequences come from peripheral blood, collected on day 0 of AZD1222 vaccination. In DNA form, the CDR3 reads TGTGCCAGCAGCGCGGGACCACAGGCTAATACGCAGTATTTT. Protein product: CASSAGPQANTQYF.